This TCR beta chain stems from a study of neurological immune-mediated disorders. TCRdb recomputed calls from the 5' RACE reads with MiXCR, one row per CDR3 protein. The table records 18,000 or so distinct CDR3 sequences, roughly 15% of them present only once. Losses at the gene ends were 3 bases for V and 5 bases for J; bases not matched to a gene: 8. From germline, CDR1 is DFQATT and CDR2 SNEGSKA (reference sequence). This CDR3 has 15 residues. Material for sequencing was CD4+ T cells from blood. The receptor's source is an older woman with HTLV-1-associated myelopathy (HAM/TSP). The J gene is TRBJ2-1, the V gene TRBV20-1; 9 positions match TRBD2. DNA for the CDR3: TGCAGTGCTAGTTCGGGGACTAGCTGTAACAATGAGCAGTTCTTC. The encoded protein is CSASSGTSCNNEQFF.